This entry features one T cell receptor beta chain sequence. Deletions cut 3 bases from V and 5 bases from J, with 14 bases between. The germline CDR1 and CDR2 sequences are SGHRS and YFSETQ. This CDR3 contains 14 residues. Clones were read by immunoSEQ multiplex PCR, and TCRdb kept only the in-frame ones, dropping some. The table records some 16,000 clones, around 66% of them present only once. The data are from a study of tumor-infiltrating lymphocytes in localized non-small cell lung cancer. The chain carries TRBV5-1 and TRBJ2-5; a weak D match, TRBD2 (7 bases). The sequence came from a human donor with non-small cell lung cancer. The material sequenced was lung tumor tissue. CDR3 nucleotides: TGCGCCAGCAGCTCGTGGGGGGGCGTGGAGACCCAGTACTTC. This translates into CASSSWGGVETQYF.